What follows are 32 T cell receptor beta chains derived from one specimen sequenced in a study of T-cell memory formation after mild COVID-19. In TCRdb, the 5' RACE reads were re-called with MiXCR into one record per CDR3 protein. The table records fewer than 60,000 distinct CDR3 sequences, roughly 27% of them present only once. The sequencing sample was made of PBMCs or a T cell subset sorted from them (not recorded which). These receptors were obtained from a young man who had mild COVID-19 (a few samples of this study predate the infection). Cell type and time point are not known.

This chain uses TRBV4-2 with TRBJ2-2, with a tentative D call TRBD1 (5 bases). Trimming stripped 5 bases from V and 6 bases from J, with 13 bases between. The CDR3 sequence is 14 residues long. The germline CDR1 and CDR2 sequences are LGHNA and YNFKEQ. CDR3 DNA sequence: TGTGCCAGCAGCACCAGGGAAGCGTCCGGGGAGCTGTTTTTT. As protein: CASSTREASGELFF.

This clonotype was seen only a few times. The chain has TRBV7-2 and TRBJ2-1; D is tentatively TRBD1 or TRBD2 (5 bases each). The CDR3 loop spans 15 amino acids. CDR1 and CDR2 (germline): SGHTA, FQGNSA. V was pared by 5 bases and J by 7 bases, with 18 bases between. CDR3 bases: TGTGCCAGCAGCCCCGGGGCCAACCCCCTTAATGAGCAGTTCTTC. Translating gives CASSPGANPLNEQFF.

In this sample, this clonotype turned up a few times. The chain has TRBV5-1 and TRBJ2-2; 10 bases are shared with TRBD1. V trimming: 3 bases; J trimming: 3 bases; junction bases outside the gene matches: 5. The V gene's germline CDR1 is SGHRS and CDR2 YFSETQ. This CDR3 is built from 16 residues. This CDR3 reads CASSSTGGIDTGELFF. In nucleotides, the CDR3 is TGCGCCAGCAGCTCGACAGGGGGCATAGACACCGGGGAGCTGTTTTTT.

The chain carries TRBV12-3 or TRBV12-4 and TRBJ2-7; TRBD1 is a possible D gene (6 bases). This CDR3 comprises 12 residues. The ends were cut back, 3 bases at V and 6 bases at J, with 9 bases in the middle. CDR3: CASSFGGLEQYV. The CDR3 region has the DNA TGTGCCAGCAGTTTTGGGGGCCTCGAGCAGTACGTC.

The chain recombines TRBV2 with TRBJ2-1, with D unclear. Germline CDR1 is SNHLY and CDR2 is FYNNEI. The germline V and J ends were trimmed by 2 bases and 8 bases, with 19 bases remaining between them. CDR3 length: 16 residues. The CDR3 DNA reads as TGTGCCAGCAGTGAAACCTCAGAGCCCGTGATTCATGAGCAGTTCTTC. This sequence encodes CASSETSEPVIHEQFF.

This clonotype is deemed medium-sized. The chain links TRBV6-4 to TRBJ2-1; no clear D gene. The CDR3 is made up of 14 amino acids. Germline V gives CDR1 MRHNA, CDR2 SNTAGT. Trimming removed 3 bases at V and 4 bases at J, with 10 bases between. The CDR3 here is CASSETVDYNEQFF. The CDR3 coding sequence is TGTGCCAGCAGTGAAACAGTAGATTACAATGAGCAGTTCTTC.

The CDR3 is CASSAGTGGFWNEQFF. The CDR3 nucleotides read TGTGCCAGCAGTGCCGGGACAGGGGGCTTTTGGAATGAGCAGTTCTTC. This chain uses TRBV6-1 with TRBJ2-1; 12 bases match TRBD1. The CDR3 is 16 residues long. Trimming cost V 4 bases and J 7 bases; bases outside gene matches: 8. Germline CDR1 is MNHNS and CDR2 is SASEGT.

This clonotype appeared a few times. This chain uses TRBV14 with TRBJ1-4, with 7 positions matching TRBD1. The CDR3 covers 16 residues. Per germline, CDR1 SGHDN and CDR2 FVKESK. V shed 3 bases and J 8 bases; nucleotides not matched to a gene: 12. The CDR3 DNA is TGTGCCAGCAGCCAGTCCCATGACAGGGACTGGGAAAAACTGTTTTTT. This gives the protein CASSQSHDRDWEKLFF.

The CDR3 reads CASSYGRTNYGYTF. In DNA form, the CDR3 reads TGTGCCAGCAGCTATGGAAGGACTAACTATGGCTACACCTTC. This chain connects TRBV6-5 to TRBJ1-2; D remains unclear. The CDR3 runs 14 residues. The germline CDR1 and CDR2 sequences are MNHEY and SVGAGI. V lost 6 bases to trimming and J lost 0 bases, with 11 bases between them.

This clonotype has only a few counts. This chain connects TRBV4-1 to TRBJ2-3; D is ambiguous. Germline lookup yields CDR1 MGHRA and CDR2 YSYEKL. This CDR3 comprises 13 residues. Trimming shortened V by 1 base and J by 6 bases, and 8 bases separated the two germline ends. CDR3 DNA: TGCGCCAGCAGCCAAGTTGGCGCCGATACGCAGTATTTT. Protein product: CASSQVGADTQYF.

This CDR3 is CASSYGDSVTGELFF. In DNA form, the CDR3 reads TGTGCCAGCAGCTACGGGGACAGCGTCACCGGGGAGCTGTTTTTT. The V call is TRBV6-2 or TRBV6-3, the J call TRBJ2-2; 7 nucleotides align to TRBD1. The germline V gene encodes CDR1 MNHEY and CDR2 SVGEGT. The V and J ends lost 6 bases and 4 bases, in that order; junction bases with no gene match: 8. There are 15 residues in the CDR3.

This clonotype appeared a few times. The chain uses TRBV18 and TRBJ2-7; 8 nucleotides line up with TRBD1. The CDR3 contains 15 residues. Per the germline V gene, CDR1 is KGHSH and CDR2 is LQKENI. The V segment lost 8 bases and the J segment 4 bases; nucleotides outside the gene matches: 13. The CDR3 nucleotides are TGTGCCAGCCGGGACGCCCCAGGGGGCCTTTACGAGCAGTACTTC. Encoded protein: CASRDAPGGLYEQYF.

In its sample, this clonotype was seen a few times. The chain carries TRBV7-2 and TRBJ2-1, with 7 bases fitting TRBD1. The CDR3 loop spans 12 amino acids. The V and J ends lost 5 bases and 8 bases, in that order; junction bases with no gene match: 3. The germline gives CDR1 SGHTA, CDR2 FQGNSA. CDR3 sequence reads: CASSPRGYEQFF. The CDR3 DNA is TGTGCCAGCAGCCCCAGGGGGTATGAGCAGTTCTTC.

This clonotype was seen a handful of times. The CDR3 nucleotides read TGCAGCGTAGGGGACGGCTTAACCTACAATGAGCAGTTCTTC. Amino acids: CSVGDGLTYNEQFF. V usage is TRBV29-1 and J usage is TRBJ2-1; D assignment may be TRBD1 or TRBD2 (5 bases each). Germline CDR1 is SQVTM and CDR2 is ANQGSEA. This CDR3 region has 14 residues. Trimming took off 6 bases at V and 2 bases at J, with 14 bases between the two ends.

The sample holds a few counts of this clonotype. The chain joins TRBV6-2 or TRBV6-3 to TRBJ2-3; 8 bases align to TRBD2. The germline CDR1 and CDR2 sequences are MNHEY and SVGEGT. This CDR3 is built from 17 residues. The J segment lost 2 bases and the V segment lost 0 bases, leaving 7 bases of the junction unmatched. In DNA, the CDR3 is TGTGCCAGCAGTTACTCGATCGCGGGGGGCATCACAGATACGCAGTATTTT. Its translation is CASSYSIAGGITDTQYF.

This clonotype was detected many times. CDR3 protein: CASRPGQSYGYTF. CDR3 bases: TGTGCCAGTAGACCGGGACAGAGCTATGGCTACACCTTC. This sequence joins TRBV19 and TRBJ1-2; 7 nucleotides match TRBD1. With V trimmed by 6 bases and J by 4 bases, 5 bases remained unmatched. CDR1 and CDR2 from the germline V gene are LNHDA and SQIVND (reference sequence). CDR3 length equals 13 residues.

The table lists this clonotype with a few counts. V is TRBV4-3 and J is TRBJ2-3; D ambiguous. CDR1 and CDR2 (germline): LGHNA, YSLEER. CDR3 length equals 18 residues. V was pared by 1 base and J by 2 bases, with 19 bases between. The CDR3 spells CASSQGIGISEPTDTQYF. The CDR3 DNA reads TGCGCCAGCAGCCAAGGGATAGGGATTTCAGAACCCACAGATACGCAGTATTTT.

The genes are TRBV2 and TRBJ2-3; D is unresolved. The V and J ends lost 7 bases and 5 bases respectively, with 4 bases between them. Germline lookup yields CDR1 SNHLY and CDR2 FYNNEI. The CDR3 runs to 10 residues. The DNA for the CDR3 is TGTGCCAGCAAAAGAGATACGCAGTATTTT. This sequence encodes CASKRDTQYF. Filled out from reference TRBV2 and TRBJ2-3, the complete variable domain reads EPEVTQTPSHQVTQMGQEVILRCVPISNHLYFYWYRQILGQKVEFLVSFYNNEISEKSEIFDDQFSVERPDGSNFTLKIRSTKLEDSAMYFCASKRDTQYFGPGTRLTVL.

The chain has TRBV6-4 and TRBJ2-3; D is unresolved. The CDR3 is 13 amino acids. Germline V gives CDR1 MRHNA, CDR2 SNTAGT. V lost 5 bases and J 3 bases, leaving 9 bases between the germline ends. DNA for the CDR3: TGTGCCAGCAGTCAAAGGGATACAGATACGCAGTATTTT. It is translated as CASSQRDTDTQYF.

The genes are TRBV24-1 and TRBJ2-2; D is unclear. Germline V CDR1 and CDR2: KGHDR, SFDVKD. Deletions cut 3 bases from V and 3 bases from J, with 10 bases between. The CDR3 spans 15 residues. CDR3 nucleotides: TGTGCCACCAGTGATATTGCAGGCCACACCGGGGAGCTGTTTTTT. This gives the protein CATSDIAGHTGELFF.

This chain connects TRBV27 to TRBJ2-1, with 8 bases aligning to TRBD2. CDR1 and CDR2 from the germline V gene are MNHEY and SMNVEV (reference sequence). The CDR3 totals 15 residues. Trimming removed 6 bases from V and 3 bases from J; junction bases left unmatched: 7. CDR3 coding DNA: TGTGCCAGCAGGGATTGGCGGGGGGTCTACAATGAGCAGTTCTTC. This translates into CASRDWRGVYNEQFF.

The chain uses TRBV29-1 and TRBJ1-1, with a possible D match to TRBD1 (6 bases). Per the germline V gene, CDR1 is SQVTM and CDR2 is ANQGSEA. CDR3 length: 14 residues. V shed 0 bases and J shed 5 bases, with 13 bases lying between them. The CDR3 spells CSVEDATGRTEAFF. The DNA of the CDR3 is TGCAGCGTTGAAGACGCTACAGGGAGGACTGAAGCTTTCTTT.

In its sample, this clonotype was seen a few times. The V gene is TRBV7-2, the J gene TRBJ2-1; 7 nucleotides line up with TRBD1. Per germline, CDR1 SGHTA and CDR2 FQGNSA. The CDR3 totals 11 residues. With V trimmed by 5 bases and J by 10 bases, 2 bases remained unmatched. CDR3 residues: CASSGGQEQFF. CDR3 bases: TGTGCCAGCAGCGGGGGACAGGAGCAGTTCTTC.

The V and J genes are TRBV4-1 and TRBJ1-5; TRBD1 might be the D (6 bases). The CDR3 covers 14 residues. The germline V gene has CDR1 MGHRA and CDR2 YSYEKL. Between the trimmed V and J ends, which lost 7 bases and 7 bases, there was a span of 17 bases. The DNA of the CDR3 is TGCGCCAGCACCCAGGGGCAGGGCGGCCAGCCCCAGCATTTT. It codes for CASTQGQGGQPQHF.

CDR3 in DNA: TGTGCCAGCCGGCCCCCGGGGGGATACAATGAGCAGTTCTTC. Protein: CASRPPGGYNEQFF. The V and J genes are TRBV7-8 and TRBJ2-1; TRBD2 matches 7 bases. Germline values: CDR1 SGHVS, CDR2 FQNEAQ. The CDR3 covers 14 residues. The J segment lost 4 bases and the V segment lost 8 bases, leaving 8 bases of the junction unmatched.

The CDR3 DNA reads TGTGCCAGCAGCCCCCGGCAATCGGGAATCGCGCCACCCCTCCACTTT. Amino acids: CASSPRQSGIAPPLHF. The chain couples TRBV7-9 to TRBJ1-6; D is unclear. V lost 5 bases, J lost 11 bases, and 22 bases lay in between. The CDR3 is 16 residues long. Germline CDR1 and CDR2: SEHNR and FQNEAQ (reference sequence).

This clonotype occurred a few times. The chain has TRBV12-3 or TRBV12-4 and TRBJ2-7; D is undetermined. V shed 3 bases and J shed 2 bases, with 11 bases lying between them. This CDR3 contains 14 residues. CDR3 bases: TGTGCCAGCAGTTTCGGGCGGACCACCTACGAGCAGTACTTC. This sequence encodes CASSFGRTTYEQYF.

V gene TRBV28 combines with J gene TRBJ1-4; a possible D gene is TRBD1 (5 bases). Per the germline V gene, CDR1 is MDHEN and CDR2 is SYDVKM. The germline V and J ends were trimmed by 5 bases and 1 base, with 14 bases remaining between them. This CDR3 comprises 16 residues. The CDR3 loop reads CASSPARVRTNEKLFF. The CDR3 DNA reads TGTGCCAGCAGTCCTGCCAGGGTGCGAACTAATGAAAAACTGTTTTTT.

This clonotype was counted only a few times. The chain links TRBV20-1 to TRBJ2-4; the D gene is possibly TRBD2 (7 bases). Trimming took off 1 base at V and 3 bases at J, with 16 bases between the two ends. Germline lookup yields CDR1 DFQATT and CDR2 SNEGSKA (reference sequence). The CDR3 is 16 residues long. The chain's CDR3 is CSARGWEGENKNIQYF. CDR3 in DNA: TGCAGTGCTAGAGGGTGGGAGGGGGAAAACAAAAACATTCAGTACTTC.

This clonotype was detected a few times. This likely comes from a read error, as the CDR3 has no conserved phenylalanine or tryptophan at its end. The rearrangement uses TRBV7-6 and TRBJ2-3; D is ambiguous. CDR3 length equals 14 residues. Germline assignment: CDR1 SGHVS and CDR2 FNYEAQ. V was shortened by 5 bases and J by 3 bases, with 12 bases between the two germline ends. The CDR3 DNA sequence: TGTGCCAGCAGCCCCCCGTCCCAGACAGATACGCAGTATTTA. It codes for CASSPPSQTDTQYL.

This sequence joins TRBV7-2 and TRBJ1-4; D gene unclear. CDR1 and CDR2 (germline): SGHTA, FQGNSA. Trimming cost V 2 bases and J 6 bases, with 13 bases left between them. The length of the CDR3 is 15 residues. For the CDR3, the DNA is TGTGCCAGCAGCTTAAGGTGGCAGGCGGATGAAAAACTGTTTTTT. Encoded protein: CASSLRWQADEKLFF.

A few counts support this clonotype. This chain connects TRBV4-3 to TRBJ2-3; D is possibly TRBD2 (5 bases). CDR3 length: 15 amino acids. CDR1 LGHNA and CDR2 YSLEER come from the germline V gene. The V end lost 1 base, the J end lost 2 bases, and 10 bases lay between the germline ends. The CDR3, as DNA: TGCGCCAGCAGCCAAGGACTCGGGGTCACAGATACGCAGTATTTT. Its protein product is CASSQGLGVTDTQYF.